In its sample, the clone carrying this T cell receptor (beta chain) was seen once. Its antigen remains unidentified. The data derive from a study of CD8 T cells in ankylosing spondylitis. Study-wide findings and caveats: Ankylosing spondylitis blood appeared to be characterized by a TCR beta motif of 8 or 9 highly homologous variants. There was reportedly significant enrichment of clones that were disease-linked in matched ankylosing spondylitis synovial fluid. Certain motif variants had earlier appeared in reactive arthritis synovial fluid and blood. Peripheral blood held disease-linked clones only at relatively low frequency, and these were CD8+.

Molecular-barcoded quantitative 5'-RACE produced these TCR beta libraries. TCRdb re-called the 5' RACE reads through MiXCR, storing one row per CDR3 protein. The sample holds 300,000 to 400,000 distinct CDR3 sequences, under 25% seen once. Germline values: CDR1 LNHDA, CDR2 SQIVND (reference sequence). The CDR3 has 16 residues. Trimming cost V 8 bases and J 0 bases, with 17 bases left between them. The gene calls are TRBV19 and TRBJ2-1, with D possibly matching TRBD2 (6 bases). The sample taken for sequencing was blood, either unsorted or a sorted T cell fraction (not recorded which). This sequence was found in a male donor with ankylosing spondylitis. This chain's CDR3 is CASGLSGRSSYNEQFF. CDR3 sequence (DNA): TGTGCCAGTGGGTTGAGCGGGCGGAGCTCCTACAATGAGCAGTTCTTC.